This T cell receptor (beta chain) appears in the sequencing data of a study of T cell responses to AZD1222 COVID-19 vaccine. The V end lost 0 bases, the J end lost 3 bases, and 9 bases lay between the germline ends. CDR1 is LNHNV, CDR2 YYDKDF, per germline (reference sequence). This CDR3 contains 14 residues. Sequenced by immunoSEQ multiplex PCR; TCRdb stores in-frame clones only, minus some. The sample includes about 97,000 clones, 70% to 90% seen only once; the top ten take less than 3%. Study findings and constraints: Vaccine-associated CD4 TCRs ranged over spike, dominating at 160-218 and 743-854.

Comment on this clone: Its specificity is not known.

The starting material was peripheral blood, obtained on day 0 of AZD1222 vaccination. This receptor was obtained from an adult in good health. V gene TRBV15 combines with J gene TRBJ2-7; D may correspond to TRBD1 or TRBD2 (5 bases each). The CDR3 DNA is TGTGCCACCAGCAGAGAGGGGACCCGCTACGAGCAGTACTTC. Its protein product is CATSREGTRYEQYF.